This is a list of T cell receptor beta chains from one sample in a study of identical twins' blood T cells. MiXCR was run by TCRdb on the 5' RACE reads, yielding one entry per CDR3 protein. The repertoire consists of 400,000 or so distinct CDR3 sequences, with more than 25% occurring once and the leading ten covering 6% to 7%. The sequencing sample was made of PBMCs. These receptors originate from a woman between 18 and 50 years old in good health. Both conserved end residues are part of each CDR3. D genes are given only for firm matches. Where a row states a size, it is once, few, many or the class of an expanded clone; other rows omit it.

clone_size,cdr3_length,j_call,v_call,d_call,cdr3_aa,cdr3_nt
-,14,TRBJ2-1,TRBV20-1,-,CSAFLVQQSNEQFF,TGCAGTGCCTTCCTAGTACAACAATCCAATGAGCAGTTCTTC
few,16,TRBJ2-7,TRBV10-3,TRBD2,CAITQTLAVNSYEQYF,TGTGCCATCACCCAGACACTAGCGGTTAACTCCTACGAGCAGTACTTC
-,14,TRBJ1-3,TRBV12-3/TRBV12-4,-,CASSFGGGGNTIYF,TGTGCCAGCAGTTTCGGGGGAGGGGGAAACACCATATATTTT
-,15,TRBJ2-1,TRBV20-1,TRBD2,CGARVDGRAINEQFF,TGCGGTGCTAGAGTGGACGGGAGGGCCATCAATGAGCAGTTCTTC
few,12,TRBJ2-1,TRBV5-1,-,CASSPPRQEQFF,TGCGCCAGCAGTCCTCCGCGACAAGAGCAGTTCTTC
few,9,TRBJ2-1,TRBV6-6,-,CASGTEQFF,TGTGCCAGCGGGACAGAGCAGTTCTTC
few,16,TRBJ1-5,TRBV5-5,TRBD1,CASSYYDRGGNQPQHF,TGTGCCAGCAGCTATTACGACAGGGGTGGCAATCAGCCCCAGCATTTT
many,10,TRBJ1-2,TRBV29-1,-,CSAQDFSYTF,TGCAGCGCACAGGATTTTAGCTACACCTTC
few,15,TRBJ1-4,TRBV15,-,CATSRQGRGNEKLFF,TGTGCCACCAGCAGACAAGGACGTGGTAATGAAAAACTGTTTTTT
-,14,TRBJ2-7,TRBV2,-,CASSGRHSSYEQYF,TGTGCCAGCAGTGGGAGACATAGCTCCTACGAGCAGTACTTC
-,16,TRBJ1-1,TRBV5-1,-,CASSSEPGGERTEAFF,TGCGCCAGCAGTTCCGAACCAGGAGGGGAAAGAACTGAAGCTTTCTTT
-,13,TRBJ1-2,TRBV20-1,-,CSAPWVQNYGYTF,TGCAGTGCTCCCTGGGTACAGAACTATGGCTACACCTTC
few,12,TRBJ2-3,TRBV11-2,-,CASSFPTDTQYF,TGTGCCAGCAGCTTCCCCACAGATACGCAGTATTTT
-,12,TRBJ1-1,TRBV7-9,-,CASRAWNTEAFF,TGTGCCAGCAGAGCCTGGAACACTGAAGCTTTCTTT
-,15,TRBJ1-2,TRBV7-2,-,CASSLRGSPNYGYTF,TGTGCCAGCAGCCTCCGGGGCAGCCCTAACTATGGCTACACCTTC
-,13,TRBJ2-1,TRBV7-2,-,CASSLARVREQFF,TGTGCCAGCAGCTTAGCTAGGGTCCGAGAGCAGTTCTTC
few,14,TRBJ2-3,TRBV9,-,CASSVATRGDTQYF,TGTGCCAGCAGCGTAGCTACGAGGGGCGATACGCAGTATTTT
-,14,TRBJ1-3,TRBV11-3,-,CASSLGGSRNTIYF,TGTGCCAGCAGCTTGGGGGGGAGTAGAAACACCATATATTTT
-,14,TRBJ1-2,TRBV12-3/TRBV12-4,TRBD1,CASGPTGAVLGYTF,TGTGCCAGCGGTCCAACAGGGGCTGTCTTAGGCTACACCTTC
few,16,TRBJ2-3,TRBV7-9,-,CASSFPPSSPTDTQYF,TGTGCCAGCAGCTTTCCGCCGTCCTCCCCCACAGATACGCAGTATTTT
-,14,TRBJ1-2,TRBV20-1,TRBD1,CSARNTGTGAGYTF,TGCAGTGCTAGGAACACCGGGACAGGGGCTGGCTACACCTTC
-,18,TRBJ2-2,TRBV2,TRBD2,CASSEALLAGVRTGELFF,TGTGCCAGCAGTGAAGCGCTTCTAGCGGGGGTTCGAACCGGGGAGCTGTTTTTT